The 29 T cell receptor beta chains below were found in one sample sequenced in a study of OX40 agonist ivuxolimab in advanced cancers. Using immunoSEQ multiplex PCR, the repertoire was profiled, and TCRdb retains in-frame clones only, with some absent. The table lists 70,000 to 85,000 clones, just under 85% of them singletons. Sequences were derived from CD4+ or CD8+ T cells sorted from blood, sampled in a trial of the OX40 agonist ivuxolimab. The receptors come from an adult with an advanced solid tumor such as melanoma, head and neck, liver or kidney cancer.

The chain recombines TRBV7-3 with TRBJ2-2, with 7 bases fitting TRBD2. This CDR3 contains 16 residues. The germline V gene encodes CDR1 SGHTA and CDR2 FQGTGA. Trimming cost V 2 bases and J 5 bases; bases outside gene matches: 8. The CDR3: CASSLWTGAGTGELFF. CDR3 sequence (DNA): TGTGCCAGCAGCTTATGGACGGGAGCGGGGACCGGGGAGCTGTTTTTT. Using reference TRBV7-3 and TRBJ2-2 for the parts outside the CDR3, the full variable domain is GAGVSQTPSNKVTEKGKYVELRCDPISGHTALYWYRQSLGQGPEFLIYFQGTGAADDSGLPNDRFFAVRPEGSVSTLKIQRTERGDSAVYLCASSLWTGAGTGELFFGEGSRLTVL.

The chain is built from TRBV28 and TRBJ2-4; D unresolved. The germline V gene encodes CDR1 MDHEN and CDR2 SYDVKM. V was pared by 4 bases and J by 0 bases, with 13 bases between. This CDR3 has 16 amino acids. The CDR3 here is CASSSGAVLAKNIQYF. DNA for the CDR3: TGTGCCAGCAGTTCAGGTGCAGTACTAGCCAAAAACATTCAGTACTTC.

The chain combines TRBV7-2 with TRBJ2-6, with D perhaps matching TRBD1 (6 bases). The CDR3 has 13 residues. The germline V gene encodes CDR1 SGHTA and CDR2 FQGNSA. V was clipped by 2 bases and J by 8 bases, with 7 bases between them. The CDR3 nucleotides are TGTGCCAGCAGCTTAAGGGGGACCAACGTCCTGACTTTC. As protein: CASSLRGTNVLTF.

The chain carries TRBV28 and TRBJ2-5, with 9 nucleotides matching TRBD1. The germline V gene encodes CDR1 MDHEN and CDR2 SYDVKM. V lost 8 bases and J lost 5; bases outside the gene matches: 9. The CDR3 loop spans 14 amino acids. This CDR3 is CASQGHRGRETQYF. CDR3 DNA sequence: TGTGCCAGCCAAGGACACAGGGGGCGCGAGACCCAGTACTTC.

The V call is TRBV29-1, the J call TRBJ2-1; 7 nucleotides agree with TRBD1. The V and J ends lost 3 bases and 4 bases, in that order; junction bases with no gene match: 12. Germline assignment: CDR1 SQVTM and CDR2 ANQGSEA. This CDR3 has 16 residues. The CDR3 sequence is CSVEGDYRGLYNEQFF. The CDR3 DNA follows: TGCAGCGTTGAGGGCGACTACAGGGGCCTGTACAATGAGCAGTTCTTC.

The chain is built from TRBV7-3 and TRBJ2-3, with D unresolved. Germline assignment: CDR1 SGHTA and CDR2 FQGTGA. Trimming took off 5 bases at V and 4 bases at J, with 22 bases between the two ends. CDR3 length equals 17 residues. CDR3 sequence: CASSPVGGLGVADTQYF. The CDR3 coding sequence is TGTGCCAGCAGCCCTGTGGGTGGATTGGGTGTGGCAGATACGCAGTATTTT.

The chain combines TRBV5-8 with TRBJ1-1; TRBD1 agrees at 7 bases. CDR3 length: 19 amino acids. Per germline, CDR1 SGHTS and CDR2 YDEGEE. J gave up 0 bases and V 4 bases, and 18 bases lay outside the gene matches. CDR3 bases: TGTGCCAGCAGCCAAGAACTCTATGGACAGGCGGTGGTGAACACTGAAGCTTTCTTT. This translates into CASSQELYGQAVVNTEAFF.

The rearrangement links TRBV28 to TRBJ1-5; maybe TRBD1 (5 bases). Germline CDR1 is MDHEN and CDR2 is SYDVKM. The CDR3 length is 15 residues. V lost 7 bases, J lost 3 bases, and 16 bases lay in between. The CDR3 loop reads CASIGDGHSNQPQHF. The DNA for the CDR3 is TGTGCCAGCATCGGGGACGGCCACTCCAATCAGCCCCAGCATTTT.

The DNA for the CDR3 is TGTGCCAGCAGCCCCTACGGGGGGGCGGATACGCAGTATTTT. Protein: CASSPYGGADTQYF. The chain is built from TRBV14 and TRBJ2-3, with 8 bases matching TRBD2. CDR1 and CDR2 (germline): SGHDN, FVKESK. The CDR3 totals 14 residues. Unmatched junction bases numbered 6, after V lost 4 bases and J lost 6 bases.

The chain has TRBV6-5 and TRBJ1-5, with D perhaps matching TRBD1 (5 bases). This CDR3 contains 13 residues. The V end was cut by 7 bases, the J end by 2 bases, with 9 bases between. The germline V gene encodes CDR1 MNHEY and CDR2 SVGAGI. The CDR3 region has the DNA TGTGCCAGCACGGGGGGTGGCAATCAGCCCCAGCATTTT. Translation: CASTGGGNQPQHF.

V gene TRBV13 combines with J gene TRBJ2-3; 8 nucleotides match TRBD2. The CDR3 consists of 16 residues. Germline-derived CDR1 and CDR2 are PRHDT and FYEKMQ (reference sequence). The V gene end was trimmed by 0 bases and the J gene end by 5 bases; junction bases not matched to a gene: 7. CDR3 sequence reads: CASSLGALAGLDTQYF. The CDR3 DNA reads TGTGCCAGCAGCTTAGGGGCCCTAGCGGGCCTAGATACGCAGTATTTT.

The chain employs TRBV14 and TRBJ1-4, with a weak D call TRBD1 (6 bases). The V gene lost 1 base and the J gene lost 11 bases, with 14 bases spanning the gap. The CDR3 extends over 14 amino acids. Germline V lookup: CDR1 SGHDN, CDR2 FVKESK. The CDR3, as DNA: TGTGCCAGCAGCCAAGTCAGGGGCCAGGGGAAACTGTTTTTT. Translated: CASSQVRGQGKLFF.

V usage is TRBV7-9 and J usage is TRBJ1-6; 9 nucleotides match TRBD1. The J segment lost 8 bases and the V segment lost 4 bases, leaving 6 bases of the junction unmatched. The germline V gene encodes CDR1 SEHNR and CDR2 FQNEAQ (reference sequence). The CDR3 length is 15 residues. The CDR3 DNA reads as TGTGCCAGCAGCTACCCACAGGGGGCATATTCACCCCTCCACTTT. It yields the protein CASSYPQGAYSPLHF.

The chain uses TRBV2 and TRBJ2-1; D is possibly TRBD2 (6 bases). The germline gives CDR1 SNHLY, CDR2 FYNNEI. Trimming pared 3 bases from V and 0 bases from J, leaving 6 bases between. The CDR3 is 14 residues long. CDR3: CASSETSSYNEQFF. CDR3 coding DNA: TGTGCCAGCAGTGAGACTAGCTCCTACAATGAGCAGTTCTTC.

The V gene is TRBV4-3, the J gene TRBJ1-4, with TRBD1 identical over 7 bases. The J segment lost 11 bases and the V segment lost 1 base, leaving 10 bases of the junction unmatched. This CDR3 contains 15 residues. Germline V gives CDR1 LGHNA, CDR2 YSLEER. This chain's CDR3 is CASSQGGTGARKLFF. In nucleotides, the CDR3 is TGCGCCAGCAGCCAAGGGGGAACAGGGGCAAGGAAACTGTTTTTT.

The J gene is TRBJ2-6, the V gene TRBV6-4, with unresolved D. The V end lost 2 bases, the J end lost 2 bases, and 1 base lay between the germline ends. CDR3 size: 13 residues. The germline V gene has CDR1 MRHNA and CDR2 SNTAGT. DNA of the CDR3: TGTGCCAGCAGTGACGCTGGGGCCAACGTCCTGACTTTC. Protein: CASSDAGANVLTF.

This clone was observed once. V usage is TRBV10-1 and J usage is TRBJ2-1; 9 nucleotides align to TRBD2. This CDR3 comprises 15 residues. Germline V CDR1 and CDR2: WNHNN, SYGVQD (reference sequence). Trimming at V came to 2 bases and at J to 3 bases, leaving 2 bases not matched to a gene. CDR3 in amino acids: CASSEEAGGYNEQFF. Here the CDR3 DNA reads TGCGCCAGCAGTGAGGAAGCGGGGGGCTACAATGAGCAGTTCTTC.

The rearrangement uses TRBV6-6 and TRBJ2-7; tentative D call: TRBD2 (6 bases). The germline V gene encodes CDR1 MNHNY and CDR2 SVGAGI (reference sequence). CDR3 size: 13 residues. Trimming removed 4 bases from V and 1 base from J, with 8 bases in between. Written as DNA, the CDR3 is TGTGCCAGCAGTTTAGGGAGGTCCTACGAGCAGTACGTC. Protein: CASSLGRSYEQYV.

The chain combines TRBV15 with TRBJ2-3; no firm D call. CDR1 is LNHNV and CDR2 is YYDKDF in the germline V gene (reference sequence). The CDR3 runs 15 residues. Trimming pared 1 base from V and 3 bases from J, leaving 11 bases between. CDR3 in amino acids: CATSRGEVSTDTQYF. CDR3 sequence (DNA): TGTGCCACCAGCAGAGGTGAGGTTAGTACAGATACGCAGTATTTT.

V and J are TRBV4-3 and TRBJ2-5; TRBD1 aligns across 7 bases. The J segment lost 1 base and the V segment lost 0 bases, leaving 2 bases of the junction unmatched. CDR1 LGHNA and CDR2 YSLEER come from the germline V gene. This CDR3 is 15 amino acids long. The CDR3 loop reads CASSQEGQAQETQYF. The CDR3 bases are TGCGCCAGCAGCCAAGAAGGACAGGCCCAAGAGACCCAGTACTTC.

This chain joins TRBV5-1 and TRBJ2-5, with D maybe TRBD2 (5 bases). The CDR3 consists of 14 residues. Germline V gene data show CDR1 as SGHRS and CDR2 as YFSETQ. With 0 bases removed from V and 1 base from J, the gap between germline ends came to 7 bases. The CDR3 loop is CASSLAGIQETQYF. CDR3 DNA sequence: TGCGCCAGCAGCTTGGCCGGGATCCAAGAGACCCAGTACTTC.

V is TRBV7-9 and J is TRBJ2-2; no reliable D call. The germline V gene encodes CDR1 SEHNR and CDR2 FQNEAQ (reference sequence). Trimming took 2 bases from V and 2 from J, leaving 9 bases between them. The CDR3 spans 15 residues. The DNA for the CDR3 is TGTGCCAGCAGCTTATCCTGGGGAAACACCGGGGAGCTGTTTTTT. Residues: CASSLSWGNTGELFF.

V usage is TRBV6-6 and J usage is TRBJ2-5, with D unresolved. The CDR3 is made up of 15 amino acids. The V gene's germline CDR1 is MNHNY and CDR2 SVGAGI (reference sequence). V shed 0 bases and J shed 2 bases, with 10 bases lying between them. In DNA form, the CDR3 reads TGTGCCAGCAGTTACTCGACGGGCCCACAAGAGACCCAGTACTTC. Its protein is CASSYSTGPQETQYF.

The chain combines TRBV5-5 with TRBJ2-2, with TRBD1 identical over 9 bases. CDR1 SGHKS and CDR2 YYEKEE come from the germline V gene (reference sequence). Germline trimming cut 4 bases from V and 7 bases from J; bases unmatched to any gene: 5. The CDR3 spans 14 residues. DNA for the CDR3: TGTGCCAGCAGCCCACAGGGGGCGAACGGGGAGCTGTTTTTT. Translated, it gives CASSPQGANGELFF.

In its sample, this clone was seen once. The rearrangement uses TRBV5-6 and TRBJ2-7; no definite D call. With 1 base removed from V and 0 bases from J, the gap between germline ends came to 8 bases. The germline CDR1 and CDR2 sequences are SGHDT and YYEEEE. The CDR3 extends over 14 amino acids. The CDR3 protein is CASSLSPLSYEQYF. In nucleotides, the CDR3 is TGTGCCAGCAGCTTGAGTCCGCTCTCCTACGAGCAGTACTTC. The variable domain in full, with the rest retrieved from reference TRBV5-6 and TRBJ2-7, is DAGVTQSPTHLIKTRGQQVTLRCSPKSGHDTVSWYQQALGQGPQFIFQYYEEEERQRGNFPDRFSGHQFPNYSSELNVNALLLGDSALYLCASSLSPLSYEQYFGPGTRLTVT.

The chain recombines TRBV10-3 with TRBJ1-5; D is undetermined. This CDR3 contains 12 residues. Trimming shortened V by 3 bases and J by 7 bases, and 7 bases separated the two germline ends. Germline V gene lookup returns CDR1 ENHRY and CDR2 SYGVKD. CDR3 nucleotides: TGTGCCATCAGTGACGATGTACAGCCCCAGCATTTT. Amino acid sequence: CAISDDVQPQHF.

The genes are TRBV5-1 and TRBJ2-5, with no clear D. This CDR3 comprises 13 residues. V was cut by 4 bases and J by 2 bases, with 9 bases left in between. CDR1 is SGHRS and CDR2 is YFSETQ in the germline V gene. CDR3 sequence (DNA): TGCGCCAGCAGCAACGGCGGACAAGAGACCCAGTACTTC. It yields the protein CASSNGGQETQYF.

V and J are TRBV4-3 and TRBJ2-1; 11 positions match TRBD2. With 3 bases clipped from V and 5 bases from J, the junction kept 9 bases outside the gene matches. This CDR3 contains 17 residues. From germline, CDR1 is LGHNA and CDR2 YSLEER. The CDR3 here is CASSQPTGTSGNNEQFF. The DNA for the CDR3 is TGCGCCAGCAGCCAGCCAACCGGGACTAGCGGAAACAATGAGCAGTTCTTC.

This sequence joins TRBV19 and TRBJ1-1; 8 bases match TRBD1. With V trimmed by 5 bases and J by 11 bases, 13 bases remained unmatched. Germline lookup yields CDR1 LNHDA and CDR2 SQIVND (reference sequence). The CDR3 has 14 amino acids. CDR3 amino acids: CASSLRGQERGAFF. The CDR3 bases are TGTGCCAGTAGTCTTCGGGGACAGGAAAGGGGGGCTTTCTTT.